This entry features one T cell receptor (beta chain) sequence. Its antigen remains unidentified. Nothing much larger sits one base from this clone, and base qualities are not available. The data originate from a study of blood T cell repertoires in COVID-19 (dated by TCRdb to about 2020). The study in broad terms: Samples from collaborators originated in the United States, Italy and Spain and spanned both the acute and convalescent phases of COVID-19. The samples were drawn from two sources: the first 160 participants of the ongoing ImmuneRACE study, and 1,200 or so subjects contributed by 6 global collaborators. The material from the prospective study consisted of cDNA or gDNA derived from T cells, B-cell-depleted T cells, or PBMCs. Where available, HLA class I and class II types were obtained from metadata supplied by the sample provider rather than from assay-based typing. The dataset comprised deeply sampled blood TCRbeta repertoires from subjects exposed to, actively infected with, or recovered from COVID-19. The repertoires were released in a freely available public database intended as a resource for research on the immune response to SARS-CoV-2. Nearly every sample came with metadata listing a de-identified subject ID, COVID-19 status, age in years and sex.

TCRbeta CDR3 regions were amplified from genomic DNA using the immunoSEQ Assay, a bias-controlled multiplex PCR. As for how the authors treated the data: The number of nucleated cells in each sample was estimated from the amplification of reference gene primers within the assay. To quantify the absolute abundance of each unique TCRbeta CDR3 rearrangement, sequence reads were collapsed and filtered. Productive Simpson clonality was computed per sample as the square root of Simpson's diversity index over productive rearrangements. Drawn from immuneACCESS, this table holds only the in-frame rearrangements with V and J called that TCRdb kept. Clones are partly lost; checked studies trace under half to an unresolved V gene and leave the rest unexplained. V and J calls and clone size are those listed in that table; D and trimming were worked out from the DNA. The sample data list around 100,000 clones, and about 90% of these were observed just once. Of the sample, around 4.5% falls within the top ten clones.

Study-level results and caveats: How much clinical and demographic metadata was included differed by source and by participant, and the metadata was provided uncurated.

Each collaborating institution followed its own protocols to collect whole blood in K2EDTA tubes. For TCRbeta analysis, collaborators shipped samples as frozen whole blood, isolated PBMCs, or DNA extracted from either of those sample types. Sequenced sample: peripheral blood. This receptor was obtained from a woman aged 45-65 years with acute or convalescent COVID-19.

The CDR3 region has the sequence CASSQGGTGVGETQYF. The DNA sequence reads TGCGCCAGCAGCCAGGGGGGTACGGGGGTAGGAGAGACCCAGTACTTC. The receptor chain draws on TRBV4-1 and TRBJ2-5; matching of 6 bases hints at TRBD2 as the D gene. V gives up 3 bases and J gives up 4 bases, and the segment between their germline ends measures 18 bases. Measured from the cysteine to the phenylalanine, the CDR3 is 16 residues long. Only CDR3 DNA remains: 48 bases, in frame from the first base. The germline V gene specifies MGHRA as CDR1 and YSYEKL as CDR2.